This T cell receptor beta chain was profiled in a study of T-cell reconstitution after alpha-beta-depleted transplantation in children. Preparation of the TCRbeta library used unique molecular identifiers. TCRdb re-called the PCR reads with MiXCR, one entry per CDR3 protein. The data contain roughly 500,000 distinct CDR3 sequences, about 12% of them singletons. The specimen was PBMCs from the stem cell graft donor, collected from the stem cell graft. The TCR sequence derives from a human donor who donated a stem cell graft to a child with combined immunodeficiency.

CDR3 in amino acids: CASSLAGTASQDTQYF. CDR3 sequence (DNA): TGTGCCAGCAGCTTGGCTGGGACAGCTTCCCAAGATACGCAGTATTTT. The chain carries TRBV5-6 and TRBJ2-3, with TRBD1 matching over 7 bases. There are 16 residues in the CDR3. Germline trimming cut 0 bases from V and 5 bases from J; bases unmatched to any gene: 9. The germline CDR1 and CDR2 sequences are SGHDT and YYEEEE.